The clone carrying this T cell receptor (beta chain) has just a few counts. TCRdb recomputed calls from the 5' RACE reads with MiXCR, one row per CDR3 protein. The sample shows approximately 250,000 distinct CDR3 sequences, roughly 15% of them seen only once. The record originates from a study of T-cell memory formation after mild COVID-19. Sequenced sample: PBMCs or a T cell subset sorted from them (not recorded which). The source of this sequence is an adult woman who had mild COVID-19 (a few samples of this study predate the infection). Cell type and time point are not known.

The CDR3 reads CSARGTGKDGYTF. The CDR3 coding sequence is TGCAGTGCTAGAGGGACAGGGAAGGATGGCTACACCTTC. The J gene is TRBJ1-2, the V gene TRBV20-1; 8 bases agree with TRBD1. Germline lookup yields CDR1 DFQATT and CDR2 SNEGSKA (reference sequence). This CDR3 has 13 residues. The ends lost 1 base at V and 6 bases at J; junction bases unmatched: 4.